The source of this T cell receptor (beta chain) is a study of blood T cell repertoires in COVID-19. Whole-study context: Sites across the United States, Italy and Spain contributed samples from acute and convalescent COVID-19. From T cells, B-cell-depleted T cells, or PBMCs came the material, which was cDNA or gDNA.

Germline V CDR1 and CDR2: MGHDK, SYGVNS. V shed 5 bases and J 4 bases; nucleotides not matched to a gene: 8. The CDR3 is 15 amino acids. Authors' data handling: Amplification with reference gene primers provided the estimates of nucleated cell counts. Sequencing was performed with immunoSEQ multiplex PCR; in TCRdb, only in-frame clones are kept and a portion is missing. V, J and clone size derive from that table, while D and trimming were established from the DNA sequence. Among 95,000 to 110,000 clones listed, 84% were seen once. The rearrangement uses TRBV25-1 and TRBJ2-1; 7 bases map to TRBD2. The sequenced sample consisted of peripheral blood. The source of this sequence is a man in his fifties or sixties with acute or convalescent COVID-19. This CDR3 is CASSPWGTKYNEQFF. In DNA, the CDR3 is TGTGCCAGCAGTCCGTGGGGGACTAAGTACAATGAGCAGTTCTTC.